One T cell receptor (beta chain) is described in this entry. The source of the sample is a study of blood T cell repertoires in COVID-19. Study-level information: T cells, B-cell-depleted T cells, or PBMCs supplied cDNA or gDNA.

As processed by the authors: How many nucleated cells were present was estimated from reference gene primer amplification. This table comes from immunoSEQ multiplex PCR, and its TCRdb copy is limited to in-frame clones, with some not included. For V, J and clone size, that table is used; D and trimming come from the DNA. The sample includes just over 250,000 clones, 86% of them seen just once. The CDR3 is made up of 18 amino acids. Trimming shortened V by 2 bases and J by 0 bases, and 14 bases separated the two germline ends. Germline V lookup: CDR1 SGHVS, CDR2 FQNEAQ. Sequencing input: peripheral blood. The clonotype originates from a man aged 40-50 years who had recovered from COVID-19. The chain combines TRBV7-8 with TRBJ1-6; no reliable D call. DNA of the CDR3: TGTGCCAGCAGCTTAATCCCCCCCGAGAGCTCCTATAATTCACCCCTCCACTTT. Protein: CASSLIPPESSYNSPLHF.